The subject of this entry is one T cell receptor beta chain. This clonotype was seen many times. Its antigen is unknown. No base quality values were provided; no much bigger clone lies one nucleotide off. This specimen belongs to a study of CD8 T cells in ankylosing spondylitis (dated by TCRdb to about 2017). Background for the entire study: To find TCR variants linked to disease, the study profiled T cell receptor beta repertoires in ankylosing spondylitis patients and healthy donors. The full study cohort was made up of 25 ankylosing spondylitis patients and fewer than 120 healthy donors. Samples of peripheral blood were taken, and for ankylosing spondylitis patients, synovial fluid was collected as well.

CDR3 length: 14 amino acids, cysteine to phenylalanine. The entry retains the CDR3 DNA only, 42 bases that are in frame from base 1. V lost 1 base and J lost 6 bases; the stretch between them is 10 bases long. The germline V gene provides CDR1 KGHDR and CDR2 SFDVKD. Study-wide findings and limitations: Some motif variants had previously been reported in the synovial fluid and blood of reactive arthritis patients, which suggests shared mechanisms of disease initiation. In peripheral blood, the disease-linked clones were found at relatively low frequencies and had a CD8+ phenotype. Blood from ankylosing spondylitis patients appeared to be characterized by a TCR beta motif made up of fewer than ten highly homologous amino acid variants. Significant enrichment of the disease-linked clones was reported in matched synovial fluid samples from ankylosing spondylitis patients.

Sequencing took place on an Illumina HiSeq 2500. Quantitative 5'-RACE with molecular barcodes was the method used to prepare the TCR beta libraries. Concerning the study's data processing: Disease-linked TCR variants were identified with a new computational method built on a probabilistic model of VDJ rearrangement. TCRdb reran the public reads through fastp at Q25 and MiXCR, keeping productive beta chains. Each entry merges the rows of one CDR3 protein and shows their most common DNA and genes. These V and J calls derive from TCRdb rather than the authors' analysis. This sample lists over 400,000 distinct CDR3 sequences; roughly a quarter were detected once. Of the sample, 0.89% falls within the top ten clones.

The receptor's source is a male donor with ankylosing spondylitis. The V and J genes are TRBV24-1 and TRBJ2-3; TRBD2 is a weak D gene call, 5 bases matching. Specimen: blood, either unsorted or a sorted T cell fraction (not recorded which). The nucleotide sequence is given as TGTGCCACCAGTGATTTAGGCCGCGGGGATACGCAGTATTTT. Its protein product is CATSDLGRGDTQYF.